This T cell receptor beta chain was documented in a study of blood T cells in healthy people across ages. Combining a sample-barcoded 5' primer with a J-beta primer mix, a second PCR ran for roughly 6 to 12 cycles. From the 5' RACE reads, TCRdb called clonotypes with MiXCR, one entry per CDR3 protein. The sample holds 650,000 to 1,000,000 distinct CDR3 sequences, 35% to 40% seen once. At least 6 million PBMCs were isolated per sample. This CDR3 is 15 amino acids long. Losses at the gene ends were 5 bases for V and 6 bases for J; bases not matched to a gene: 5. The chain combines TRBV12-3 or TRBV12-4 with TRBJ1-5; the match to TRBD1 covers 12 bases. The sequencing input was blood. The sequence derives from a man aged 18 to 30 in good health. CDR3 protein: CASSPGTGGFQPQHF. CDR3 in DNA: TGTGCCAGCAGTCCAGGGACAGGGGGCTTTCAGCCCCAGCATTTT.